These 6 T cell receptor beta chains were all obtained from the same sample, sequenced in a study of shared clonotypes between healthy human individuals. The naive CD8 subset, CD45RO-negative cells positively selected for CCR7, excluded terminally differentiated effector memory CD45RA+ cells. Profiled with immunoSEQ multiplex PCR; TCRdb holds only in-frame clones, not every one. Found here are about 2.2 million clones, 90% to 95% of them singletons; the top ten hold roughly 1.7%. The sample taken for sequencing was naive CD8+ T cells from PBMCs. The receptors come from a man aged 18 to 35 in good health. Some clones in this sample may be carry-over from other donors' samples.

The chain links TRBV27 to TRBJ2-7; D unresolved. V lost 10 bases and J 0 bases, leaving 13 bases between the germline ends. CDR1 is MNHEY and CDR2 is SMNVEV in the germline V gene (reference sequence). The CDR3 spans 13 residues. Here the CDR3 reads CAISLGPSYEQYF. Written as DNA, the CDR3 is TGTGCCATTTCTCTCGGGCCCTCCTACGAGCAGTACTTC.

The chain links TRBV5-1 to TRBJ1-2; D possibly corresponds to TRBD1 (6 bases). V was pared by 4 bases and J by 1 base, with 17 bases between. Germline assignment: CDR1 SGHRS and CDR2 YFSETQ. This CDR3 has 16 amino acids. The CDR3 DNA follows: TGCGCCAGCAGCCACGGCAGGACAGATAATAACTATGGCTACACCTTC. This sequence encodes CASSHGRTDNNYGYTF.

The chain has TRBV27 and TRBJ1-4, with 7 bases lining up with TRBD1. This CDR3 region has 15 residues. The germline gives CDR1 MNHEY, CDR2 SMNVEV (reference sequence). Trimming cost V 2 bases and J 8 bases; bases outside gene matches: 8. CDR3 loop: CASSLADRVGEKLFF. The CDR3 nucleotides read TGTGCCAGCAGTTTAGCCGACAGGGTAGGGGAAAAACTGTTTTTT.

This clone has a single count. The chain has TRBV2 and TRBJ2-2, with D perhaps matching TRBD2 (6 bases). The germline gives CDR1 SNHLY, CDR2 FYNNEI. With 2 bases removed from V and 4 bases from J, the gap between germline ends came to 17 bases. CDR3 length equals 17 residues. The CDR3 loop is CASSEKDETRLTGELFF. The CDR3 DNA reads TGTGCCAGCAGTGAAAAAGATGAGACTAGGCTCACCGGGGAGCTGTTTTTT.

The CDR3 sequence: CASSTTVGNYGYTF. The DNA for the CDR3 is TGTGCCAGCAGTACGACCGTTGGTAACTATGGCTACACCTTC. This chain connects TRBV28 to TRBJ1-2; D gene ambiguous. The CDR3 has 14 amino acids. Germline CDR1 is MDHEN and CDR2 is SYDVKM. Trimming pared 5 bases from V and 1 base from J, leaving 11 bases between.

This clone was picked up one time. This chain joins TRBV6-1 and TRBJ2-7; maybe TRBD2 (5 bases). CDR1 is MNHNS and CDR2 is SASEGT in the germline V gene. Trimming took off 1 base at V and 3 bases at J, with 7 bases between the two ends. This CDR3 region has 13 residues. The CDR3 DNA is TGTGCCAGCAGTGAAGGACTACTCTACGAGCAGTACTTC. The encoded protein is CASSEGLLYEQYF.